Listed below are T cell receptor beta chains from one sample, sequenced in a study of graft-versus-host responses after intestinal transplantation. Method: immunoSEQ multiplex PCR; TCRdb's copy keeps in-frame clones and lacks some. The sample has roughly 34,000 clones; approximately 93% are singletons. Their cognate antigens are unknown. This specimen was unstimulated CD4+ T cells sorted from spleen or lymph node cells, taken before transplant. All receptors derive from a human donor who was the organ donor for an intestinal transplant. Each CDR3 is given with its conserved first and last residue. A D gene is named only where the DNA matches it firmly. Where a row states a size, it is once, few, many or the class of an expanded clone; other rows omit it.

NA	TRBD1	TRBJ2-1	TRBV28	TGTGCCAGCAGTTTATCCGGGACAGCCTCCTACAATGAGCAGTTCTTC	CASSLSGTASYNEQFF
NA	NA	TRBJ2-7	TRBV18	TGTGCCAGCTCACCAAACCACAGGGACTACGAGCAGTACTTC	CASSPNHRDYEQYF
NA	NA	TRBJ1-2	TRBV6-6	TGTGCCAGCAGTTATGGGGAGAATGGCTACACCTTC	CASSYGENGYTF
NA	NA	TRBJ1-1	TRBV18	TGTGCCAGCTCACCACAGGGGATGAACACTGAAGCTTTCTTT	CASSPQGMNTEAFF
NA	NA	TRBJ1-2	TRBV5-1	TGCGCCAGCAGCCCGGACGGGGACTATGGCTACACCTTC	CASSPDGDYGYTF
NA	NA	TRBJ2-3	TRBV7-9	TGTGCCAGCAGCTTAGTTTATGGAGATACGCAGTATTTT	CASSLVYGDTQYF
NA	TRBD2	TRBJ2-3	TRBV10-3	TGTGCCATCACCGCGGGACTAGCCGGCCCAGATACGCAGTATTTT	CAITAGLAGPDTQYF
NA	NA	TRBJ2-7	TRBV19	TGTGCCAGTAGTATTATAAGTGGTGGGAACGAGCAGTACTTC	CASSIISGGNEQYF
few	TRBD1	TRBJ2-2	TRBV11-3	TGTGCCAGCAGTTACGGACAGGGTCACACCGGGGAGCTGTTTTTT	CASSYGQGHTGELFF
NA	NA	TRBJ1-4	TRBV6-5	TGTGCCAGCAGTTACTCGCCGGCAGGGGCGGGTGAAAAACTGTTTTTT	CASSYSPAGAGEKLFF
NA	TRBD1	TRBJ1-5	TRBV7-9	TGTGCCAGCAGTCGGACAGGGACCTCGGCCCAGCATTTT	CASSRTGTSAQHF
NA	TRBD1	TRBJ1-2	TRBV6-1	TGTGCCAGCAGGGACAGGGACTATGGCTACACCTTC	CASRDRDYGYTF
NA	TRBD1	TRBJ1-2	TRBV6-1	TGTGCCAGCAGTGAAGGACAGGGGTATGGCTACACCTTC	CASSEGQGYGYTF
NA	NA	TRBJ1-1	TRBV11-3	TGTGCCAGCAGCTTACAGAACACTGAAGCTTTCTTT	CASSLQNTEAFF
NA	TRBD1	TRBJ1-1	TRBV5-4	TGTGCCAGCGGACCGACAGGGAGGAACACTGAAGCTTTCTTT	CASGPTGRNTEAFF
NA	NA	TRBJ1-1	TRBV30	TGTGCCTGGAGTGTACCTCGGGGCGCTGAAGCTTTCTTT	CAWSVPRGAEAFF
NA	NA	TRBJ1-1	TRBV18	TGTGCCAGCTCACCGGCACAGAACACTGAAGCTTTCTTT	CASSPAQNTEAFF